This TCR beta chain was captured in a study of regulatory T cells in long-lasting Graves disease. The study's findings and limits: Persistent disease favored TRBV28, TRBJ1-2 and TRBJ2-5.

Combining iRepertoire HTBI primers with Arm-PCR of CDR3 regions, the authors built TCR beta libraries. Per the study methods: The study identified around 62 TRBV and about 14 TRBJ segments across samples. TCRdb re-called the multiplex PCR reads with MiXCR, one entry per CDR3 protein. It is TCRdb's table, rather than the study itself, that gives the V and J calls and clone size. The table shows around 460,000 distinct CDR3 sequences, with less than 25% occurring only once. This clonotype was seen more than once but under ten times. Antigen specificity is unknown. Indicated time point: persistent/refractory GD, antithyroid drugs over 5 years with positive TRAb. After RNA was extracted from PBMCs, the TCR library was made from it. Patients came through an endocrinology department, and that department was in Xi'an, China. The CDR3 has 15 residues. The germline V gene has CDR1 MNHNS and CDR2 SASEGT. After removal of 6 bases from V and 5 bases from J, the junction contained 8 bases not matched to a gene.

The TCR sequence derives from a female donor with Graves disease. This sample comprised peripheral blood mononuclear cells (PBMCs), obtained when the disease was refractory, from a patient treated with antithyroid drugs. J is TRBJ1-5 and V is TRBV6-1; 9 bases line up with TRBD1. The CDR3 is CASRPTGGGDQPQHF. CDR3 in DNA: TGTGCCAGCAGACCTACAGGGGGCGGGGATCAGCCCCAGCATTTT.